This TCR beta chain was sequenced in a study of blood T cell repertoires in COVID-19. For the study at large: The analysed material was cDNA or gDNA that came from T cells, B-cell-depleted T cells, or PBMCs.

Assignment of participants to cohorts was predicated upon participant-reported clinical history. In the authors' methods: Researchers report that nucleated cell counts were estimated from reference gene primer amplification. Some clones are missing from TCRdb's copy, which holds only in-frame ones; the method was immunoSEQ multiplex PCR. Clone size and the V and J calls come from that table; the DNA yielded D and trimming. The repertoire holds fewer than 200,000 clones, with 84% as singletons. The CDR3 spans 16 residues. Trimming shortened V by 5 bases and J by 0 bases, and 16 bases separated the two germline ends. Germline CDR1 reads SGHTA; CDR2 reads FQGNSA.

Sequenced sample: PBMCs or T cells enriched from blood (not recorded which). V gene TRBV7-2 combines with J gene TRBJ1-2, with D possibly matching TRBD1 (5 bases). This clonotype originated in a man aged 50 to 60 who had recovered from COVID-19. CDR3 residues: CASSQGMGGSNYGYTF. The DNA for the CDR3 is TGTGCCAGCAGCCAGGGTATGGGGGGGTCTAACTATGGCTACACCTTC.